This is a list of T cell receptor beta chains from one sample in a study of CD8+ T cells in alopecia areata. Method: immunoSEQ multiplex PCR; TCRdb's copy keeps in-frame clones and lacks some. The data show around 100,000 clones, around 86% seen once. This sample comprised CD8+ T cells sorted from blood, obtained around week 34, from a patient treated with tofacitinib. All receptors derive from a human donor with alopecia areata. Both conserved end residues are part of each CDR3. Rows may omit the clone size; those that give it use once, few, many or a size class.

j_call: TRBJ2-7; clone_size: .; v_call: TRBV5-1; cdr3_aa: CASSPESAGARSYEQYF
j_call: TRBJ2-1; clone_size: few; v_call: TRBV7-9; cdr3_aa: CASSLGLAGAWFF
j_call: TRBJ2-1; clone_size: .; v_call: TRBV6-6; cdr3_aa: CASSYNRPGGNEQFF
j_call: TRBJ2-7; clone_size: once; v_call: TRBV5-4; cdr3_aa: CASSLGPGRPPYEQYF
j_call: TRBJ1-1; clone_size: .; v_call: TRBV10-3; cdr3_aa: CAISEAGQTNTEAFF
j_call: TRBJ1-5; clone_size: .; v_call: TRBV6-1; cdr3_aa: CASSQEPSTLAVYSNQPQHF
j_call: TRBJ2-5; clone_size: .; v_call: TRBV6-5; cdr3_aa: CASSPRPQETQYF
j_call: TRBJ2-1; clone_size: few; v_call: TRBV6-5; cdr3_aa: CASSYGYEQFF
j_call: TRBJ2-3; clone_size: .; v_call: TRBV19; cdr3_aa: CASSTRETDTQYF
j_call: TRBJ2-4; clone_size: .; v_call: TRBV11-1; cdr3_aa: CASSPTARQGKNIQYF
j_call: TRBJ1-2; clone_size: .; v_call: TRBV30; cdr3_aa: CAYAGRDGYTF
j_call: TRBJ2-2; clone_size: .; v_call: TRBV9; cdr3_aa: CASSDPGQGAGELFF
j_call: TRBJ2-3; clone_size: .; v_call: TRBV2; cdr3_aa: CASNTAGGTDTQYF
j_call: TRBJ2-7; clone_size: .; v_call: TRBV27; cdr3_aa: CASSFLGQESYEQYF
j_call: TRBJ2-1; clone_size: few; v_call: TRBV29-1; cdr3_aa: CSLAGGYNEQFF
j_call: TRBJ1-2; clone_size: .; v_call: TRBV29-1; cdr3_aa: CSVEGNGSGYTF
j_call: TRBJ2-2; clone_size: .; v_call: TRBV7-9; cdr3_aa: CASSPGGPGELFF
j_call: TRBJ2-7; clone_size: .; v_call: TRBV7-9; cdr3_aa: CASSSRHLYEQYF
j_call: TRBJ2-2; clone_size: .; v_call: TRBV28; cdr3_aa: CASRTGQGWSGELFF
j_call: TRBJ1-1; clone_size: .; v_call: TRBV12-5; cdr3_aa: CASEENTEAFF
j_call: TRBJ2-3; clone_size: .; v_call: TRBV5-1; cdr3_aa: CASSLVGQGADTQYF
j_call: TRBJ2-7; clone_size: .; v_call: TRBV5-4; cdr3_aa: CASSFRAGGQYEQYF
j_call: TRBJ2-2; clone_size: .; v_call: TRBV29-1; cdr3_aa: CSVRTSGGLTGELFF
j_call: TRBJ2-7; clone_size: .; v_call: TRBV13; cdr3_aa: CASSFGTERHEQYF
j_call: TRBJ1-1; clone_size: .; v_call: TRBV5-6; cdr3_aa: CASSLATGYTEAFF
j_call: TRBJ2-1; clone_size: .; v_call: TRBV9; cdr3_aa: CASSAPAPNEQFF
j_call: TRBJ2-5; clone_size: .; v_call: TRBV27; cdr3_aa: CASQDRPQETQYF
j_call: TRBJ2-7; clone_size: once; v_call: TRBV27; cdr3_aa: CASSLGTIYEQYF
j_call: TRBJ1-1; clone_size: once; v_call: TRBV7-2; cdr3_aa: CASSYLLGANEAFF
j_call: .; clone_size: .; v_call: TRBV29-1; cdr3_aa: CSSRGGGNEQYF
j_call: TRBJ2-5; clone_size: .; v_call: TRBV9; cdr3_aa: CASSVVGGETQYF
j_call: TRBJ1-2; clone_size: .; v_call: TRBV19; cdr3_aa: CASTQLDFSGYTF
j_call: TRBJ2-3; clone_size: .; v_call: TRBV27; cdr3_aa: CASSLVRATDTQYF
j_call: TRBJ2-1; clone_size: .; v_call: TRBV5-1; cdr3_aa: CASSLAGANNEQFF
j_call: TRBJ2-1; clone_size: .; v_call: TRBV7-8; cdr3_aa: CASSITGTSGSGEQFF
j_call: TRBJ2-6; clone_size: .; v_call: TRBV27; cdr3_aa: CASRDSGANVLTF
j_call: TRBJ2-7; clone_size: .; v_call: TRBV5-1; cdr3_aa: CASSLGQGLIYEQYF
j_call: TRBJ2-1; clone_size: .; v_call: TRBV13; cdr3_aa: CASSLGTGTSGRLDEQFF
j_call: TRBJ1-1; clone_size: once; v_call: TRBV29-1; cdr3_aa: CSVEEPGAANTEAFF
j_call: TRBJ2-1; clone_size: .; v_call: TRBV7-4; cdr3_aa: CASSLAPTFIEGSGNEPEQFF
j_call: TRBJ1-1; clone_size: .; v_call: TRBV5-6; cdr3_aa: CASSLDPGVRSTEAFF
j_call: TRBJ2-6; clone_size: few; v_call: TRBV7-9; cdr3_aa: CASSTGQSSGANVLTF
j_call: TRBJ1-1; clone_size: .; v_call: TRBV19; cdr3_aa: CASIRFDTEAFF
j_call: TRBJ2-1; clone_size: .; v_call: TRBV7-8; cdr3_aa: CASSHLAGFIYNEQFF
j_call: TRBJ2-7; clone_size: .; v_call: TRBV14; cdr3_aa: CASSQSPSSYEQYF
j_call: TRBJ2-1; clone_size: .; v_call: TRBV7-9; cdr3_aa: CASRPFGAREQFF
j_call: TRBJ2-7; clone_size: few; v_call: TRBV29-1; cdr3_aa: CSVDGTGRYEQYF
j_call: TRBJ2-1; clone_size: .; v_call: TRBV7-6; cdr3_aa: CASSDPRGSSYNEQFF
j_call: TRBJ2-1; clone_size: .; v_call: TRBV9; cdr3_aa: CASGPPTRGLYNEQFF